The 2 T cell receptor beta chains presented below share a single source sample, sequenced in a study of cytomegalovirus exposure and HLA in healthy donors. 13 Jbeta primers and 60 Vbeta primers were used for the PCR. Method: immunoSEQ multiplex PCR; TCRdb's copy keeps in-frame clones and lacks some. Of around 63,000 clones in the sample, 65% to 85% were seen once. Sequencing was performed on PBMCs. The receptors here all came from a woman in her 30s in good health and CMV-seronegative.

The chain joins TRBV5-4 to TRBJ2-3; 8 bases align to TRBD2. Germline loops: CDR1 SGHNT, CDR2 YYREEE (reference sequence). The J segment lost 2 bases and the V segment lost 5 bases, leaving 7 bases of the junction unmatched. The CDR3 runs 15 residues. The CDR3 DNA reads TGTGCCAGCAGGAATGCGGGGGGCTCCACAGATACGCAGTATTTT. This sequence encodes CASRNAGGSTDTQYF.

This clone was observed a single time. This chain joins TRBV4-1 and TRBJ2-1; D is perhaps TRBD1 (5 bases). The CDR3 totals 15 residues. Trimming left V 2 bases short and J 2 bases short, with 10 bases between. Germline assignment: CDR1 MGHRA and CDR2 YSYEKL. The CDR3 nucleotides are TGCGCCAGCAGCCAATTTATAGGGGCCTACAATGAGCAGTTCTTC. This codes for CASSQFIGAYNEQFF.